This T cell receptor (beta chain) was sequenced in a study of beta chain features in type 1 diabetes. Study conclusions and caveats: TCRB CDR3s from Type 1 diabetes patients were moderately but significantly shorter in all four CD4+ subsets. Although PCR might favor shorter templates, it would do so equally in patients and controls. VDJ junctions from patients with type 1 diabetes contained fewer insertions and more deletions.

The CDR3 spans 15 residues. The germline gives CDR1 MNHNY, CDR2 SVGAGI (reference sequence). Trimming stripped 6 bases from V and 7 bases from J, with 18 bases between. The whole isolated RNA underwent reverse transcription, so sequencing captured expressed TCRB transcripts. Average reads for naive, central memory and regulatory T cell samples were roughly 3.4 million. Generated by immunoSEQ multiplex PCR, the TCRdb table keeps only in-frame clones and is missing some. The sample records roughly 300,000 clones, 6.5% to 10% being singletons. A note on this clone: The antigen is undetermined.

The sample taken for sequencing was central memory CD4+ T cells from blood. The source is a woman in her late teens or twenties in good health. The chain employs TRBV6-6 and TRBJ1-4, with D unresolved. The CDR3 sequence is CASSLDRGPFEKLFF. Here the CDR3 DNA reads TGTGCCAGCAGCTTAGACCGTGGTCCCTTTGAAAAACTGTTTTTT.